The clone carrying this T cell receptor beta chain was seen a handful of times. This entry comes from a study of T-cell reconstitution after alpha-beta-depleted transplantation in children. This sample's TCRbeta library carried unique molecular identifier barcodes. TCRdb redid the calling of the PCR reads with MiXCR, one entry per CDR3 protein. The sample holds approximately 400,000 distinct CDR3 sequences, 11% seen once. This CDR3 spans 15 amino acids. Per germline, CDR1 KGHSH and CDR2 LQKENI. The junction had 4 bases not matched to a gene; V was cut back by 4 bases and J by 5 bases. This rearrangement joins TRBV18 to TRBJ2-1, with TRBD2 matching over 11 bases. This TCR came from a human donor who donated a stem cell graft to a child with acute myeloid leukemia. The material sequenced was PBMCs from the stem cell graft donor, taken from the stem cell graft. The CDR3 nucleotides are TGTGCCAGCTCACATAGCGGGGGGGCCGACAATGAGCAGTTCTTC. This gives the protein CASSHSGGADNEQFF.